This T cell receptor (beta chain) appears in the sequencing data of a study of blood T cell repertoires in COVID-19. Turning to the study itself: Specimens from acute and convalescent COVID-19 originated in the United States, Italy and Spain. Sources were T cells, B-cell-depleted T cells, or PBMCs; the material itself was cDNA or gDNA.

Per the study methods: Amplification with reference gene primers provided the estimates of nucleated cell counts. Sequencing used immunoSEQ multiplex PCR; TCRdb keeps in-frame clones, though not all of them. V and J calls and clone size follow that table, whereas D and trimming were derived from the DNA. The profile shows a few hundred thousand clones, 85% to 90% of them singletons. Patients of the Seattle cohort, enrolled during active infection, were followed longitudinally. Germline CDR1 is LGHNA and CDR2 is YNFKEQ. J gave up 9 bases and V 2 bases, and 16 bases lay outside the gene matches. There are 17 residues in the CDR3.

The TCR comes from a woman between 45 and 60 years old with COVID-19, enrolled during active disease. The sequencing sample was made of peripheral blood. The rearrangement uses TRBV4-2 and TRBJ1-5, with 7 bases aligning to TRBD1. The CDR3 region has the DNA TGTGCCAGCAGCCAACTGGGGCATATAGGGGGCGGGTCGCCCCAGCATTTT. The encoded protein is CASSQLGHIGGGSPQHF.